This is a list of T cell receptor beta chains from one sample in a study of T cells in Graves' hyperthyroidism and ophthalmopathy. TCRdb passed the multiplex PCR reads through MiXCR, listing each CDR3 protein once. The data hold about 530,000 distinct CDR3 sequences, with about 15% observed a single time. Sequencing was carried out using blood. Receptors were obtained from a woman between 18 and 29 years old with Graves' ophthalmopathy. The CDR3 runs from the conserved cysteine through the conserved F or W. D genes are given only for firm matches. Size is omitted from some rows. Given values are once, few, many or a class for expanded clones.

TRBD2	TRBJ2-7	TRBV7-6	few	CASSSPGLASEQYF	TGTGCCAGCAGCTCCCCGGGACTAGCGAGCGAGCAGTACTTC
TRBD1	TRBJ1-2	TRBV6-2/TRBV6-3	few	CASSRQGRDYGYTF	TGTGCCAGCAGCAGACAGGGGAGGGACTATGGCTACACCTTC
.	TRBJ2-3	TRBV7-6	.	CASSAAMREATDTQYF	TGTGCCAGCAGCGCGGCGATGAGGGAGGCCACAGATACGCAGTATTTT
.	TRBJ2-7	TRBV6-2/TRBV6-3	few	CASSYTPGLTNEQYF	TGTGCCAGCAGTTACACCCCAGGGCTTACCAACGAGCAGTACTTC
.	TRBJ1-1	TRBV20-1	.	CSALQHLTLSMNTEAFF	TGCAGTGCTCTTCAACACCTAACCCTCTCCATGAACACTGAAGCTTTCTTT
.	TRBJ1-2	TRBV3-1	.	CASSPIGATAYGYTF	TGTGCCAGCAGCCCCATAGGGGCCACTGCGTATGGCTACACCTTC
.	TRBJ2-7	TRBV3-1	few	CASSQEAAPPKQYF	TGTGCCAGCAGCCAAGAGGCGGCCCCCCCCAAGCAGTACTTC
TRBD1	TRBJ1-5	TRBV15	few	CATSRAVTGVGNQPQHF	TGTGCCACCAGCAGAGCAGTGACAGGGGTTGGTAATCAGCCCCAGCATTTT
.	TRBJ2-1	TRBV18	many	CASSLQQARNEQFF	TGTGCCAGCTCATTACAACAGGCTCGGAATGAGCAGTTCTTC
TRBD1	TRBJ2-1	TRBV10-3	few	CAISEPWDRVYNEQFF	TGTGCCATCAGTGAGCCCTGGGACAGGGTCTACAATGAGCAGTTCTTC
TRBD1	TRBJ2-3	TRBV5-1	many	CASSFRQGEITDTQYF	TGCGCCAGCAGCTTCCGACAGGGGGAAATCACAGATACGCAGTATTTT
.	TRBJ2-1	TRBV20-1	.	CSIEKGGNEQFF	TGCAGTATCGAGAAGGGGGGCAATGAGCAGTTCTTC
.	TRBJ2-5	TRBV6-1	many	CASSEVITETQYF	TGTGCCAGCAGTGAAGTAATAACGGAGACCCAGTACTTC
TRBD1	TRBJ1-1	TRBV5-1	.	CAGSLSGQNTEAFF	TGCGCCGGCAGCCTCTCGGGACAGAATACTGAAGCTTTCTTT
TRBD1	TRBJ1-2	TRBV28	.	CASSPFMAQGAYGYTF	TGTGCCAGCAGTCCCTTTATGGCGCAGGGGGCTTATGGCTACACCTTC
TRBD1	TRBJ2-7	TRBV27	many	CASSFLGPDRGLSEQYF	TGTGCCAGCAGTTTCCTGGGTCCCGACAGGGGGCTAAGCGAGCAGTACTTC
TRBD2	TRBJ2-3	TRBV18	.	CASSPPGLAGGKDTQYF	TGTGCCAGCTCACCACCAGGACTAGCGGGGGGGAAAGATACGCAGTATTTT
TRBD1	TRBJ2-2	TRBV6-2/TRBV6-3	once	CASSYSRTGTNTGELFF	TGTGCCAGCAGTTACTCGAGGACAGGGACTAACACCGGGGAGCTGTTTTTT
.	TRBJ2-2	TRBV7-6	.	CASSLHQGNTGELFF	TGTGCCAGCAGCTTGCATCAGGGGAACACCGGGGAGCTGTTTTTT